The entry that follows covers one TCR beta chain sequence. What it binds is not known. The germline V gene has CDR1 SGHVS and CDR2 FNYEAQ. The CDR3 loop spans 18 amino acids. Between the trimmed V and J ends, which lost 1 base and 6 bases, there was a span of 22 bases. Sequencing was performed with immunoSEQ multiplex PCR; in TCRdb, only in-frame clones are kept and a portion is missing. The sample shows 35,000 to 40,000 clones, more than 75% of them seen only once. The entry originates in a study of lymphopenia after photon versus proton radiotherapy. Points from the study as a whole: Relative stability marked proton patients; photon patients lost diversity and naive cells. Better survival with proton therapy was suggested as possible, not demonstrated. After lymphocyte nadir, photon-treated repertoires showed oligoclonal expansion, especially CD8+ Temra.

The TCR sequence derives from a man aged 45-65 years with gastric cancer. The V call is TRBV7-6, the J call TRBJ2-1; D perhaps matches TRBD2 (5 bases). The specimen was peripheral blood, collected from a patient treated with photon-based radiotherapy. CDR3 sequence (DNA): TGTGCCAGCAGCTTAGGTCGGGGTAGGGCTAGCCGGGGCAATGAGCAGTTCTTC. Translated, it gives CASSLGRGRASRGNEQFF.